The present T cell receptor (beta chain) was sequenced within a study of blood T cells in healthy people across ages. Combining a sample-barcoded 5' primer with a J-beta primer mix, a second PCR ran for roughly 7 to 12 cycles. TCRdb independently ran MiXCR on the 5' RACE reads; one entry per CDR3 protein. The data hold some 1,800,000 distinct CDR3 sequences, with about two fifths observed a single time. This clonotype has only a few counts. The sequencing input was blood. The sequence was obtained from a human donor in good health.

CDR3 loop: CASSPQGQGNSPLHF. The CDR3 DNA sequence: TGCGCCAGCAGCCCCCAGGGACAGGGAAATTCACCCCTCCACTTT. This chain uses TRBV5-1 with TRBJ1-6, with 9 bases identical to TRBD1. The germline V gene has CDR1 SGHRS and CDR2 YFSETQ. The CDR3 sequence is 15 residues long. V lost 4 bases and J lost 7; bases outside the gene matches: 6.